This paragraph reports one TCR beta chain. A clone one base away is much larger, so this may be a read error. The sample belongs to a study of T cells of healthy individuals. The CDR3 is 17 amino acids. One entry per CDR3 protein results from TCRdb running MiXCR on the 5' RACE reads. Among around 80,000 distinct CDR3 sequences listed, more than 4.5% were seen once. This clonotype was obtained from a female donor in good health. This sequence joins TRBV12-3 or TRBV12-4 and TRBJ2-2; D uncertain. As DNA, the CDR3 is TGTACCAGCAGTTTAGTCGGCCGGCCGGTGAACACCGGGGAGCTGTTTTTT. This sequence encodes CTSSLVGRPVNTGELFF.